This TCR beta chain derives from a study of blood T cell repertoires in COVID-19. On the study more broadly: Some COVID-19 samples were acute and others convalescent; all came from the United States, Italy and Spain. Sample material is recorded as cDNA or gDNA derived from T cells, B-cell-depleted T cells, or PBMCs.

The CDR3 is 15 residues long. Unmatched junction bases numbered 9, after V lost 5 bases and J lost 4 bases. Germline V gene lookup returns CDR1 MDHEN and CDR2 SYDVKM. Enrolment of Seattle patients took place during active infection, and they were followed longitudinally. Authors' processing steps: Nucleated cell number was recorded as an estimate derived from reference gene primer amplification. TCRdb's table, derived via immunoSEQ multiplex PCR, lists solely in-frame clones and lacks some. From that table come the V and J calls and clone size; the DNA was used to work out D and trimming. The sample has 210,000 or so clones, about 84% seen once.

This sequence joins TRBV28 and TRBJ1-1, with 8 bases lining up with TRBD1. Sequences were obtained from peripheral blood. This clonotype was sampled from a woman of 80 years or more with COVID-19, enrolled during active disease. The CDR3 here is CASSPPGQGLTEAFF. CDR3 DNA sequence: TGTGCCAGCAGTCCCCCCGGACAGGGCCTCACTGAAGCTTTCTTT.